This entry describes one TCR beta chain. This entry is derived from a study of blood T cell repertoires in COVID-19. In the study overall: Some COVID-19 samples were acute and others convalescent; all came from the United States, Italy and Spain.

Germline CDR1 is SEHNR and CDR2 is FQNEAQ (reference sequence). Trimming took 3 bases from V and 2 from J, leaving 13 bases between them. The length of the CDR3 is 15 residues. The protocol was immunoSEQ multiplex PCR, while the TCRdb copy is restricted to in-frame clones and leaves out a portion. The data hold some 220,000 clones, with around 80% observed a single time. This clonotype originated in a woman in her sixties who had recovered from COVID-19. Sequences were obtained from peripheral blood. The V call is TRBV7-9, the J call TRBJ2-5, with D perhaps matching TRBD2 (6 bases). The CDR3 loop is CASSFLRDFQETQYF. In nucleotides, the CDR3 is TGTGCCAGCAGCTTCCTCCGGGACTTTCAAGAGACCCAGTACTTC. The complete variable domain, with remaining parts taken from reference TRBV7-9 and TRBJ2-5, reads DTGVSQNPRHKITKRGQNVTFRCDPISEHNRLYWYRQTLGQGPEFLTYFQNEAQLEKSRLLSDRFSAERPKGSFSTLEIQRTEQGDSAMYLCASSFLRDFQETQYFGPGTRLLVL.